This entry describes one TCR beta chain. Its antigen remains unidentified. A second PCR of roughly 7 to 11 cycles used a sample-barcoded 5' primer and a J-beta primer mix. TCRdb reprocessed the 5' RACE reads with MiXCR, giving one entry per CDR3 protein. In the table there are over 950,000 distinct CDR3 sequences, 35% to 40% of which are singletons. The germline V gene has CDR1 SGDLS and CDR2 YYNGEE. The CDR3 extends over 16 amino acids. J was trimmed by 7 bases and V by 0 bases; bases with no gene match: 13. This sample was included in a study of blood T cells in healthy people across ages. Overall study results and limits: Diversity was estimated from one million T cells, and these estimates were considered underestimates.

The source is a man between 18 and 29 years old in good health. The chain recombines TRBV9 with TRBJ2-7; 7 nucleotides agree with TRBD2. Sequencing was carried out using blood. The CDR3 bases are TGTGCCAGCAGCGTAGAAATGCGGGGGACCATCAATGAGCAGTACTTC. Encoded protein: CASSVEMRGTINEQYF.